Included here is one TCR beta chain sequence, with context. The antigen it recognizes is unknown. No much larger clone exists at a distance of one base, and base qualities are not known. Preparation of the library involved the immunoSEQ multiplex PCR assay. The multiplex PCR relied on a mix of 60 forward primers for TCR Vbeta segments and 13 reverse primers for TCR Jbeta segments. A multiplex PCR assay on genomic DNA amplified the CDR3 region of rearranged TCR beta genes. On the Illumina HiSeq System, the amplified TCR beta libraries were sequenced as 87-base-pair reads. The authors processed their data as follows. A later analysis counted some 80 million unique TCR beta chains across the 640 or so repertoires, and some 12 million of these chains were shared by at least two donors. Raw reads were error-corrected and collapsed into unique sequences by a nearest-neighbor algorithm in which closely related sequences were merged to remove PCR and sequencing errors. CDR3 sequences were aligned to IMGT reference sequences to assign V, D and J gene segments. Each retained sequence needed at least a six-nucleotide match to both a V gene segment and a J gene segment. Rearrangements were classified as productive when the CDR3 lacked stop codons and remained in frame with V and J, and all other rearrangements were classified as non-productive. Following IMGT convention, CDR3 was defined as the stretch from the second conserved V-encoded cysteine up to the conserved J-encoded phenylalanine. In an earlier analysis of 587 of the donors, sequences lacking an unambiguous match to a single V gene segment were excluded. In an earlier analysis of 450 to 700 of the donors, V segments were called functional above 56.7% productive rearrangements and were called segregating when the between-donor standard deviation exceeded 5%. To diagnose cytomegalovirus status from the catalog of TCR beta chain sequences, a statistical classification framework was built. A later analysis assigned V and J genes by comparing TCR nucleotide sequences with IMGT/GENE-DB human TR gene sequences. Using the TCRdist pipeline, a later analysis assigned CDR3 sequences along with most-parsimonious VDJ recombination scenarios. In a later analysis, each TCR beta chain was defined by its CDR3 amino acid sequence together with its V-gene family, and reads lacking a unique V-gene family were excluded. As a way to deal with suspected cross-contamination and a sequencing artifact, a later analysis dropped approximately 570 nucleotide sequences that were highly shared and had low generation probability. A later analysis calculated a clonal expansion index for each public chain from normalized within-repertoire ranks of inferred template counts. In a later analysis, generation probabilities were computed using a VDJ recombination model fitted to out-of-frame rearrangements, and the results were checked against IGoR. A later analysis scored TCR-TCR, TCR-HLA and TCR-CMV co-occurrence with hypergeometric tests, applying a repertoire-size bias correction to TCR pairs. A later analysis estimated false discovery rates by permuting HLA or CMV assignments 20 times. In a later analysis, co-occurring TCRs were grouped with DBSCAN, and TCRdist sequence similarity was added when clustering was performed within HLA-allele-positive subsets. Co-occurrence clustering excluded repertoires with fewer than 30,000 or more than 120,000 public chains, plus five with anomalous nucleotide sharing. TCRdb took this table from immuneACCESS and kept in-frame rearrangements with V and J called. Such tables lack part of the clones; where checked against another copy, unresolved V genes explain under half of the gap, and the rest is unexplained. V and J calls and clone size are copied from that table; D and trimming were computed from the DNA. This sample gives some 130,000 clones in total; over 60% of them show up just once. Of the sample, around 2% falls within the top ten clones.

This sample is drawn from a study of cytomegalovirus exposure and HLA in healthy donors listed by TCRdb under 2017. Concerning the study at large: An earlier analysis of 550 to 700 of the donors reported more than 250 Gb of sequence data and approximately 110 million unique TCR beta sequences from about 180 million T cells. Around 300 gigabases of sequencing data and roughly 90 million unique TCR sequences were included in an early release covering several hundred HLA-typed donors. Among the roughly 390 genotyped donors, more than 70% belonged to the genetic ancestry cluster associated with self-reported Caucasian donors. The aim of the study was to test whether cataloging public T cell receptors could identify signatures of past pathogen exposure. The study used immunosequencing to profile the T cell repertoires of some 600 subjects and linked those repertoires to cytomegalovirus serostatus. Along with the approximately 700-subject first cohort, a separate validation cohort of approximately 110 different subjects was used. To predict cytomegalovirus infection status, the study brought together high-throughput TCR immunosequencing, statistical association of individual TCRs with disease status, and machine learning. To study patterns of TCR occurrence, a later analysis re-analyzed previously published TCR beta repertoires from more than 550 donors and added high-resolution HLA genotyping. In the later analysis, no new phenotypic data were used to find candidate immune exposures; instead, reliance was placed on TCR beta sequences and their occurrence across donors. To decide whether each TCR beta V gene segment behaved as functional or pseudogenic, an earlier analysis of nearly 600 of the donors relied on high-throughput TCR beta sequencing. Donor age, sex, ethnicity and CMV serostatus were collected together with the repertoire data. A later genetic analysis took genome-wide SNP genotypes for about three fifths of the roughly 700 donors and used that subset as a discovery cohort. Every discovery cohort repertoire had been produced on one sequencing platform. HLA typing included class I and class II loci at four-digit resolution. Typing coverage differed by locus: A, B, C, DRB1 and DQB1 were typed in about 620-630 donors, DQA1 in roughly 500, DPA1 in approximately 610, and DPB1 in around 490. Four or five DR-DQ haplotypes were handled as single units for association and clustering, since linkage in the cohort was strong. Among around 400 genotyped donors of the cohort, an average of roughly 230,000 unique TCR beta nucleotide sequences was sequenced per donor, of which approximately 19% were non-productive. The research as a whole found: A later analysis found that HLA-associated TCR beta chains were more clonally expanded and had lower generation probabilities than equally common non-associated chains. V-gene and J-gene trimming of TCR beta chains was associated with a missense DCLRE1C variant in a later genetic analysis, and the association was replicated in an independent cohort. Only TCR beta chains were sequenced in this cohort, and the absence of alpha or paired-chain data limited detectable features. CMV serostatus was the only immune exposure information available for the cohort. The classifier was reported to diagnose cytomegalovirus status with high specificity and sensitivity in both the original cohort and the validation cohort. At a false discovery rate of 0.05, a later analysis linked fewer than 20,000 TCR beta sequences to specific HLA alleles. In an earlier analysis of about 600 of the donors, most TCR beta V segments appeared in productive rearrangements about 87% or about 30% of the time, broadly matching IMGT annotations. According to a later analysis, parvovirus B19, influenza, CMV and Epstein-Barr virus appeared linked to several top co-occurrence clusters. It was suggested by the authors that the approach could potentially be generalized to other disease states and immunological phenotypes. In a later analysis, TCR association rates were found to vary across HLA loci, with the most associated TCRs seen for DRB1 alleles and the fewest for HLA-C alleles. Because HLA typing was unavailable for some donors at each locus, only the typed subset was used in association tests. A cluster of highly shared sequence variants was judged likely to represent a technical artifact of the sequencing pipeline. A further reported finding was that TCR beta sequences accurately predicted the HLA-A and HLA-B alleles for most subjects in the first cohort. Across donors, most TCR sequences were observed very rarely, whereas some public TCRs were present in many individuals. Strong co-occurrence of HLA alleles, especially DR and DQ, made assigning TCR associations to individual alleles difficult. In vitro tests confirmed that a few of the cytomegalovirus-associated TCR beta chains recognize cytomegalovirus antigens. In a later analysis, most CMV-associated TCR beta chains were found to appear HLA-restricted, with HLA associations seemingly driven largely by CMV exposure. Because the 87-base-pair reads could not distinguish some IMGT-functional V segments, including TRBV6-2 and TRBV6-3, those segments were excluded. Over 15 rarely observed V segments, including chromosome 9 orphons, were excluded from the earlier analysis of approximately 500 of the donors because counts were too low. The study gave a list of 150 to 200 TCR beta chains associated with cytomegalovirus. Correlated functional status among segregating V segments might be attributable to linkage disequilibrium, but an unknown experimental factor could not be ruled out. Roughly uniform sequencing depth across donors was assumed in presence/absence analyses, although this assumption may not hold. A later genetic analysis reported fewer N-insertions in productive TCRs among donors in an Asian-associated ancestry cluster than the roughly 640-donor mean.

The CDR3 holds 14 amino acids from the cysteine to the phenylalanine. The retained sequence is limited to the CDR3, 42 bases, with the frame set at the first base. V is trimmed back by 4 bases and J by 1 base, and the junction contains 4 bases that no gene match accounts for. As encoded in the germline V gene, CDR1 is SGHRS while CDR2 is YFSETQ. The cohort consisted of approximately 670 healthy bone marrow donors. At the time of sampling, every cohort member was nominally healthy, though immune exposures that went unrecorded were likely present. The donor tested CMV seronegative, placing the donor among the approximately 360 seronegative members of the cohort. A peripheral blood sample was collected from each donor, and TCR beta sequencing was performed on peripheral blood mononuclear cells. The Qiagen DNeasy Blood Extraction Kit was used to extract genomic DNA from the blood cell samples.

This TCR came from a man aged 25-40 years in good health and CMV-seronegative. The V gene is TRBV5-1 and the J gene is TRBJ2-5; 7 bases in the junction line up with TRBD2. The specimen sequenced was PBMCs. The DNA sequence is TGCGCCAGCAGCCCAGCGGGAACCCAAGAGACCCAGTACTTC. Translation gives CASSPAGTQETQYF.